This TCR beta chain derives from a study of shared clonotypes between healthy human individuals. V gave up 7 bases and J gave up 5 bases, with 15 bases separating them. This CDR3 spans 14 amino acids. The germline gives CDR1 LNHDA, CDR2 SQIVND (reference sequence). TCRdb's copy holds only in-frame clones and misses some; the assay was immunoSEQ multiplex PCR. The repertoire holds a few million clones, 95% seen once, with around 0.13% in the top ten. The study separated CD4+ cells into CD45RA+ naive and CD45RA-negative memory subsets. The chain has TRBV19 and TRBJ2-1, with D unresolved. The clonotype originates from a man aged 18 to 30 in good health. What was sequenced was naive CD4+ T cells sorted from blood. This sample's subset: CD45RA+ positively selected. The CDR3: CASTPTAGHNEQFF. DNA of the CDR3: TGTGCCAGTACCCCTACGGCAGGCCACAATGAGCAGTTCTTC.